This T cell receptor (beta chain) was sequenced in a study of PD-1 blockade in classical Hodgkin lymphoma. Broader study findings: Causes of the repertoire differences remain undefined, possibly disease activity or prior therapy. As was reported, newly diagnosed patients showed lower baseline TCR diversity than healthy donors did. CD4+ TCR diversity climbed significantly by C4D1, unlike CD8+ TCR diversity. Baseline diversity resembling that of newly diagnosed patients was seen in complete responders.

Sequencing was performed with immunoSEQ multiplex PCR; in TCRdb, only in-frame clones are kept and a portion is missing. The sample carries about 37,000 clones, 60% to 85% recorded once. A remark on this clone: Its antigen is undetermined.

Relapse after autologous stem cell transplantation occurred in every patient, and brentuximab vedotin exposure varied. Germline lookup yields CDR1 KGHSH and CDR2 LQKENI. The CDR3 is 13 residues long. V shed 3 bases and J shed 5 bases, with 9 bases lying between them. This sequence joins TRBV18 and TRBJ2-3; D is unresolved. Source: peripheral blood mononuclear cells (PBMCs), taken at baseline. This sequence was found in a human donor with classical Hodgkin lymphoma. CDR3 coding DNA: TGTGCCAGCTCACCCCGCCCGGTAGATACGCAGTATTTT. This sequence encodes CASSPRPVDTQYF.